This TCR beta chain was sequenced in a study of shared clonotypes between healthy human individuals. Overall study findings and caveats: Since donors were few, the genetic and exposure-history diversity represented was limited.

This clone was recorded at least ten times. What it binds is unknown. The test was conducted at deep level. Input per replicate PCR of unsorted PBMC was about 300 ng DNA, corresponding to approximately 30,000 T cell genomes. Per the authors' pipeline: ImmunoSEQ output lacked quality scores and full-length reads, limiting matched filtering. Assay: immunoSEQ multiplex PCR; the TCRdb copy retains only in-frame clones and omits some. The V and J calls and the clone size are those of that table, but D and trimming were determined from the DNA. Found here are 470,000 or so clones, 70% to 85% of them singletons; the top ten hold around 12%. Germline-derived CDR1 and CDR2 are GTSNPN and SVGIG (reference sequence). The CDR3 is made up of 16 amino acids. V lost 2 bases and J lost 4, with 18 bases in between.

This sequence joins TRBV30 and TRBJ1-5, with no clear D. Sequencing input: PBMCs. The receptor was isolated from a woman aged 40 to 50 in good health. Some clones in this sample may be carry-over from other donors' samples. The CDR3 nucleotides are TGTGCCTGGAGTCAATTACACTCCGTATATAATCAGCCCCAGCATTTT. Protein: CAWSQLHSVYNQPQHF.